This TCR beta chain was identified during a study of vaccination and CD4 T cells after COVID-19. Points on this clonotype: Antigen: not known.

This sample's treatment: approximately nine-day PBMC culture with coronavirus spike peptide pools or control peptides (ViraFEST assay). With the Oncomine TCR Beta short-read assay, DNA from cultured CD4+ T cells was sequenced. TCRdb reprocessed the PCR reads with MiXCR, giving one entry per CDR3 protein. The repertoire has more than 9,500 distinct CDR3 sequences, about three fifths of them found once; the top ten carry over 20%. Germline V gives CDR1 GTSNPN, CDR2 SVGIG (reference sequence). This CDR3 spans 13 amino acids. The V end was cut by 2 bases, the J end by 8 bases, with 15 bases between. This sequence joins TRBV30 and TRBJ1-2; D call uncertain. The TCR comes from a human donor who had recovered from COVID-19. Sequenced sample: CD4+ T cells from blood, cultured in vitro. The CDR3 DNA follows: TGTGCCTGGAGTCTTTCCCTTGATTTCGGCTACACCTTC. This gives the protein CAWSLSLDFGYTF. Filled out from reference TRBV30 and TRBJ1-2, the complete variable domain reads SQTIHQWPATLVQPVGSPLSLECTVEGTSNPNLYWYRQAAGRGLQLLFYSVGIGQISSEVPQNLSASRPQDRQFILSSKKLLLSDSGFYLCAWSLSLDFGYTFGSGTRLTVV.